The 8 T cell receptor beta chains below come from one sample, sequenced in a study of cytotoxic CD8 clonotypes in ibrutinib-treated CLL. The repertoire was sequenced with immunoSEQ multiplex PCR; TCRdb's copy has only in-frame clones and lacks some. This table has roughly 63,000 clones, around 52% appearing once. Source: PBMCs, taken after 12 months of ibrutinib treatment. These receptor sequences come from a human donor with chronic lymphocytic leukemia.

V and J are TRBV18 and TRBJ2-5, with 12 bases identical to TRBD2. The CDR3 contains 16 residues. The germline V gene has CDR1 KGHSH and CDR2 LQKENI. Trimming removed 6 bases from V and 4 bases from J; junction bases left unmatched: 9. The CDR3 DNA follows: TGTGCCAGCTCTCTCCTACTAGCGGGGGGTCGAGAGACCCAGTACTTC. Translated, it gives CASSLLLAGGRETQYF. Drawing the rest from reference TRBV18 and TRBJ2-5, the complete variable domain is NAGVMQNPRHLVRRRGQEARLRCSPMKGHSHVYWYRQLPEEGLKFMVYLQKENIIDESGMPKERFSAEFPKEGPSILRIQQVVRGDSAAYFCASSLLLAGGRETQYFGPGTRLLVL.

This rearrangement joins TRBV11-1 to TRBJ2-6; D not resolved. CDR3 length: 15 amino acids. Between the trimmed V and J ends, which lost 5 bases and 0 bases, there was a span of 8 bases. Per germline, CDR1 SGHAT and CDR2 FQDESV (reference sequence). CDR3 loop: CASSAAGSGANVLTF. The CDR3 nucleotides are TGTGCCAGCAGCGCCGCAGGCTCTGGGGCCAACGTCCTGACTTTC.

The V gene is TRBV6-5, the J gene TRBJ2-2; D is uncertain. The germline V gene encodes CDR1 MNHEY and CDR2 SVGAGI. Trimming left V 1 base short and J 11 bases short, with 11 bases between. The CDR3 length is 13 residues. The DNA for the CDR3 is TGTGCCAGCAGTTACTTGGGTTTATCCGAGCTGTTTTTT. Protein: CASSYLGLSELFF.

Here the CDR3 DNA reads TGTGCCAGCAGCCACGGGACTAGCGGGGGAAGCTACAATGAGCAGTTCTTC. Amino acids: CASSHGTSGGSYNEQFF. J is TRBJ2-1 and V is TRBV7-6; TRBD2 matches 14 bases. Germline assignment: CDR1 SGHVS and CDR2 FNYEAQ. Trimming took 5 bases from V and 3 from J; bases not matched to a gene: 6. The CDR3 is 17 residues long.

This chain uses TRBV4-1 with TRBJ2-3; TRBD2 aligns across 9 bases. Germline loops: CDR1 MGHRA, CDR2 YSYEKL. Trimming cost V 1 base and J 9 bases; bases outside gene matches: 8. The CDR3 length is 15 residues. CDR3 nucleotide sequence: TGCGCCAGCAGCCAAGTGGGAGCGGGAGGATGGACGCAGTATTTT. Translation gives CASSQVGAGGWTQYF.

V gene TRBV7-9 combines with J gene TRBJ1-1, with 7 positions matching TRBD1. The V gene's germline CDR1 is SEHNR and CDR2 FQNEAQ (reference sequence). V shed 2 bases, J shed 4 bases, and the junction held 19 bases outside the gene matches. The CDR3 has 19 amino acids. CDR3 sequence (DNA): TGTGCCAGCAGCTTACACAGGGGATCCTTGAATTATGGTGGCACTGAAGCTTTCTTT. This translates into CASSLHRGSLNYGGTEAFF.

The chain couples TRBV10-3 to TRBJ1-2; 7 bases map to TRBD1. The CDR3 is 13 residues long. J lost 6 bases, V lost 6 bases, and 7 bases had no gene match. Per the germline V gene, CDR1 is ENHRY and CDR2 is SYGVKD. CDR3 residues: CAIRRQGEDGYTF. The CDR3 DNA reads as TGTGCCATCAGGAGACAGGGAGAGGATGGCTACACCTTC.

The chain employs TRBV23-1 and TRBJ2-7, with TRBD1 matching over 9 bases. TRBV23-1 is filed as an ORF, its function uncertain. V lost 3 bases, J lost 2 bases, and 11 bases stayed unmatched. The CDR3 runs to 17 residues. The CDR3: CASSHQTGQGTAYEQYV. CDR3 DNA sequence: TGCGCCAGCAGTCATCAAACGGGACAGGGAACGGCCTACGAGCAGTACGTC.